Following are 7 T cell receptor beta chains from one sample sequenced in a study of technical replicates of blood from a handful of donors. Libraries were prepared by immunoSEQ multiplex PCR; TCRdb keeps only in-frame clonotypes and omits some of them. The data show around 92,000 clones, nearly 97% seen once. Source material: T cells isolated from PBMCs. These receptors all stem from a human donor in good health.

The J gene is TRBJ2-7, the V gene TRBV10-3, with 9 bases fitting TRBD1. There are 14 residues in the CDR3. Per germline, CDR1 ENHRY and CDR2 SYGVKD. V trimming: 2 bases; J trimming: 3 bases; junction bases outside the gene matches: 2. Here the CDR3 DNA reads TGTGCCATCAGTGAGGGGACAGGGTTCTACGAGCAGTACTTC. This sequence encodes CAISEGTGFYEQYF.

V and J are TRBV6-5 and TRBJ2-7; 12 bases line up with TRBD2. V was pared by 4 bases and J by 5 bases, with 6 bases of the junction left unmatched. Per the germline V gene, CDR1 is MNHEY and CDR2 is SVGAGI. The CDR3 sequence is 15 residues long. In DNA form, the CDR3 reads TGTGCCAGCAGTTGGCTAGCGGGAGGGAGCCACGAGCAGTACTTC. It yields the protein CASSWLAGGSHEQYF.

This chain joins TRBV7-9 and TRBJ2-7; 9 bases line up with TRBD1. V shed 5 bases and J 5 bases; nucleotides not matched to a gene: 13. The CDR3 extends over 16 amino acids. The germline V gene encodes CDR1 SEHNR and CDR2 FQNEAQ (reference sequence). The DNA for the CDR3 is TGTGCCAGCAGCCGGGGGGTCGGGACAGGGTACCACGAGCAGTACTTC. Amino acids: CASSRGVGTGYHEQYF.

This chain uses TRBV2 with TRBJ2-1; 14 bases align to TRBD2. The CDR3 consists of 18 residues. CDR1 is SNHLY, CDR2 FYNNEI, per germline. Germline trimming cut 2 bases from V and 3 bases from J; bases unmatched to any gene: 6. CDR3 in amino acids: CASSERTGTSGSYNEQFF. The CDR3 bases are TGTGCCAGCAGTGAAAGGACCGGGACTAGCGGGAGCTACAATGAGCAGTTCTTC. Using reference TRBV2 and TRBJ2-1 for the parts outside the CDR3, the full variable domain is EPEVTQTPSHQVTQMGQEVILRCVPISNHLYFYWYRQILGQKVEFLVSFYNNEISEKSEIFDDQFSVERPDGSNFTLKIRSTKLEDSAMYFCASSERTGTSGSYNEQFFGPGTRLTVL.

The CDR3 nucleotides read TGTGCCAGCAGCCCCCCCCTCGGGACTGGGGCCAACGTCCTGACTTTC. This sequence encodes CASSPPLGTGANVLTF. The chain joins TRBV9 to TRBJ2-6; D is possibly TRBD2 (5 bases). This CDR3 is built from 16 residues. Germline V CDR1 and CDR2: SGDLS, YYNGEE. Trimming left V 4 bases short and J 2 bases short, with 13 bases between.

The J gene is TRBJ2-7, the V gene TRBV10-3, with 10 bases matching TRBD2. V shed 4 bases, J shed 5 bases, and the junction held 8 bases outside the gene matches. The CDR3 totals 15 residues. Per germline, CDR1 ENHRY and CDR2 SYGVKD. The CDR3, as DNA: TGTGCCATCAGTGCGAGTAGCGGGGGGCCTGACGAGCAGTACTTC. Protein: CAISASSGGPDEQYF.

This chain links TRBV5-1 with TRBJ2-7; 8 positions match TRBD2. Germline CDR1 is SGHRS and CDR2 is YFSETQ. Losses at the gene ends were 0 bases for V and 3 bases for J; bases not matched to a gene: 2. CDR3 length equals 14 residues. As DNA, the CDR3 is TGCGCCAGCAGCTTGGTCAGCGGGAGCTACGAGCAGTACTTC. Its protein product is CASSLVSGSYEQYF.